The 27 T cell receptor beta chains in this list originate from one sample, sequenced in a study of cytomegalovirus exposure and HLA in healthy donors. Use of 60 Vbeta and 13 Jbeta primers characterized the PCR. Generated by immunoSEQ multiplex PCR, the TCRdb table keeps only in-frame clones and is missing some. Here the sample spans more than 150,000 clones, about 80% being singletons. Sequencing was done on a sample of PBMCs. These receptors originate from a woman between 18 and 30 years old in good health and CMV-seropositive.

The chain couples TRBV4-1 to TRBJ1-1; the D gene is possibly TRBD1 (5 bases). Germline CDR1 MGHRA, CDR2 YSYEKL. The length of the CDR3 is 13 residues. V was pared by 1 base and J by 13 bases, with 16 bases between. The CDR3 loop is CASSQVKGGDGFF. The DNA of the CDR3 is TGCGCCAGCAGCCAAGTCAAGGGAGGGGATGGTTTCTTT.

V is TRBV7-2 and J is TRBJ1-1; perhaps TRBD1 as D (5 bases). V was cut by 8 bases and J by 5 bases, with 12 bases left in between. Germline CDR1 SGHTA, CDR2 FQGNSA. The CDR3 length is 12 residues. The CDR3 loop reads CASGKTGTEAFF. In nucleotides, the CDR3 is TGTGCCAGCGGCAAAACAGGAACTGAAGCTTTCTTT.

The chain combines TRBV6-1 with TRBJ2-1; TRBD1 is a possible D gene (5 bases). Between the trimmed V and J ends, which lost 2 bases and 9 bases, there was a span of 17 bases. Germline V CDR1 and CDR2: MNHNS, SASEGT. This CDR3 has 15 amino acids. This CDR3 is CASSEWGPAESEQFF. The CDR3 DNA reads as TGTGCCAGCAGTGAATGGGGCCCTGCTGAGAGTGAGCAGTTCTTC.

This chain links TRBV5-4 with TRBJ1-1; 9 bases align to TRBD1. This CDR3 contains 14 residues. Germline assignment: CDR1 SGHNT and CDR2 YYREEE (reference sequence). V shed 5 bases, J shed 5 bases, and the junction held 7 bases outside the gene matches. The CDR3 region has the DNA TGTGCCAGCAGGCAAGACAGGGGGTGGACTGAAGCTTTCTTT. Protein sequence: CASRQDRGWTEAFF.

The chain uses TRBV7-9 and TRBJ2-3; 8 nucleotides line up with TRBD2. The CDR3 loop spans 15 amino acids. CDR1 is SEHNR and CDR2 is FQNEAQ in the germline V gene (reference sequence). Unmatched junction bases numbered 13, after V lost 7 bases and J lost 7 bases. The CDR3 sequence: CASTGGTPRTNTQYF. CDR3 bases: TGTGCCAGCACGGGGGGGACTCCTCGGACAAATACGCAGTATTTT.

This clone was observed a handful of times. The genes are TRBV28 and TRBJ1-4; D gene unclear. The V and J ends lost 6 bases and 10 bases respectively, with 18 bases between them. This CDR3 contains 14 residues. Germline V CDR1 and CDR2: MDHEN, SYDVKM. Written as DNA, the CDR3 is TGTGCCAGCAGCCGCGGGCGGGAGGTAGGAAAACTGTTTTTT. Translation gives CASSRGREVGKLFF. Together with reference TRBV28 and TRBJ1-4, the CDR3 gives the full variable domain: DVKVTQSSRYLVKRTGEKVFLECVQDMDHENMFWYRQDPGLGLRLIYFSYDVKMKEKGDIPEGYSVSREKKERFSLILESASTNQTSMYLCASSRGREVGKLFFGSGTQLSVL.

The CDR3 region is CASSPLGTGELFF. CDR3 coding DNA: TGTGCCAGCAGTCCGCTCGGGACCGGGGAGCTGTTTTTT. The chain is built from TRBV27 and TRBJ2-2; D call uncertain. The CDR3 sequence is 13 residues long. Between the trimmed V and J ends, which lost 5 bases and 5 bases, there was a span of 9 bases. Per germline, CDR1 MNHEY and CDR2 SMNVEV (reference sequence).

This chain uses TRBV4-3 with TRBJ2-5, with D uncertain. Per germline, CDR1 LGHNA and CDR2 YSLEER. The V end was cut by 0 bases, the J end by 5 bases, with 13 bases between. The CDR3 extends over 15 amino acids. The CDR3 DNA sequence: TGCGCCAGCAGCCAAGAGAGTCAACGCATGGAGACCCAGTACTTC. Its protein is CASSQESQRMETQYF.

This sequence joins TRBV27 and TRBJ1-2, with a weak D call TRBD1 (6 bases). The V end lost 5 bases, the J end lost 8 bases, and 15 bases lay between the germline ends. The CDR3 sequence is 13 residues long. Looked up from germline, CDR1 is MNHEY and CDR2 is SMNVEV (reference sequence). In DNA, the CDR3 is TGTGCCAGCAGTCCTTTCAGGGGCGAGGGCTACACCTTC. It specifies CASSPFRGEGYTF.

The chain recombines TRBV4-2 with TRBJ2-5; D is unclear. The germline CDR1 and CDR2 sequences are LGHNA and YNFKEQ. Trimming shortened V by 0 bases and J by 7 bases, and 6 bases separated the two germline ends. The CDR3 extends over 12 amino acids. The CDR3 protein is CASSQDGWTQYF. The CDR3 coding sequence is TGTGCCAGCAGCCAAGATGGCTGGACCCAGTACTTC.

This chain connects TRBV30 to TRBJ2-1, with 9 bases matching TRBD2. The V gene's germline CDR1 is GTSNPN and CDR2 SVGIG (reference sequence). V was clipped by 0 bases and J by 12 bases; unmatched bases: 12. The CDR3 spans 15 residues. In nucleotides, the CDR3 is TGTGCCTGGAGTGTAGAGAAGGGACTAGCCTTGCGGCAGTTCTTC. Its translation: CAWSVEKGLALRQFF.

The chain has TRBV7-2 and TRBJ1-6; 10 bases are shared with TRBD1. CDR3 size: 18 residues. Unmatched junction bases numbered 3, after V lost 0 bases and J lost 1 base. Per the germline V gene, CDR1 is SGHTA and CDR2 is FQGNSA. CDR3 residues: CASSLAWGQGSYNSPLHF. The CDR3 coding sequence is TGTGCCAGCAGCTTAGCATGGGGACAGGGGTCCTATAATTCACCCCTCCACTTT.

The table lists this clone with a count of one. The chain uses TRBV19 and TRBJ2-5; D might be TRBD2 (5 bases). Germline values: CDR1 LNHDA, CDR2 SQIVND (reference sequence). The V and J ends lost 7 bases and 5 bases respectively, with 20 bases between them. The CDR3 extends over 15 amino acids. The CDR3 reads CASTQNPASPETQYF. The CDR3 nucleotides are TGTGCCAGTACCCAAAATCCGGCTAGCCCGGAGACCCAGTACTTC.

The genes are TRBV7-9 and TRBJ2-7; TRBD1 agrees at 7 bases. J was trimmed by 3 bases and V by 6 bases; bases with no gene match: 8. CDR1 and CDR2 (germline): SEHNR, FQNEAQ (reference sequence). This CDR3 has 14 residues. CDR3 bases: TGTGCCAGCAGACCAAGGGACAGCGGCTACGAGCAGTACTTC. It yields the protein CASRPRDSGYEQYF.

This clone was found once. V gene TRBV15 combines with J gene TRBJ2-3; D is undetermined. Germline CDR1 is LNHNV and CDR2 is YYDKDF (reference sequence). The CDR3 runs to 15 residues. V lost 1 base to trimming and J lost 1 base, with 9 bases between them. The CDR3 sequence is CATSRVRQGTDTQYF. CDR3 coding DNA: TGTGCCACCAGCAGAGTTAGACAAGGCACAGATACGCAGTATTTT.

The chain combines TRBV4-3 with TRBJ1-3, with unresolved D. V was shortened by 1 base and J by 4 bases, with 11 bases between the two germline ends. The CDR3 spans 15 residues. Germline values: CDR1 LGHNA, CDR2 YSLEER. The CDR3 loop is CASSQGMVGGNTIYF. CDR3 coding DNA: TGCGCCAGCAGCCAAGGGATGGTGGGCGGAAACACCATATATTTT.

This sequence joins TRBV6-1 and TRBJ1-1; perhaps TRBD1 as D (5 bases). Deletions cut 7 bases from V and 8 bases from J, with 11 bases between. Germline V CDR1 and CDR2: MNHNS, SASEGT. This CDR3 contains 11 residues. In nucleotides, the CDR3 is TGTGCCAGCAATGACGGGGGAGAAGCTTTCTTT. It translates to CASNDGGEAFF.

V is TRBV7-3 and J is TRBJ2-2; 12 bases align to TRBD2. Trimming at V came to 5 bases and at J to 8 bases, leaving 18 bases not matched to a gene. Germline CDR1 is SGHTA and CDR2 is FQGTGA. The CDR3 is made up of 19 amino acids. The CDR3 loop reads CASSARPLTSGGSSGELFF. The CDR3 region has the DNA TGTGCCAGCAGCGCACGCCCGCTGACTAGCGGGGGCTCGTCGGGGGAGCTGTTTTTT.

V is TRBV6-5 and J is TRBJ1-1, with no clear D. V lost 8 bases to trimming and J lost 6 bases, with 19 bases between them. The CDR3 runs to 14 residues. Germline CDR1 reads MNHEY; CDR2 reads SVGAGI. The CDR3: CASRESRFPAEAFF. The CDR3 coding sequence is TGTGCCAGCCGGGAGTCGCGGTTCCCTGCTGAAGCTTTCTTT.

The chain carries TRBV4-1 and TRBJ1-4; 8 nucleotides line up with TRBD1. Germline V CDR1 and CDR2: MGHRA, YSYEKL. V trimming: 4 bases; J trimming: 5 bases; junction bases outside the gene matches: 6. This CDR3 comprises 15 residues. The CDR3 sequence: CASSPGTGENEKLFF. Written as DNA, the CDR3 is TGCGCCAGCAGCCCGGGGACAGGCGAGAATGAAAAACTGTTTTTT.

This clone has only one observation. The chain uses TRBV19 and TRBJ2-3; TRBD2 matches at 9 bases. V lost 5 bases to trimming and J lost 5 bases; unmatched junction nucleotides: 8. The CDR3 consists of 15 residues. Germline CDR1 and CDR2: LNHDA and SQIVND (reference sequence). CDR3 DNA: TGTGCCAGTAGTCGTTACAGCGGGGGGCAAGATACGCAGTATTTT. It specifies CASSRYSGGQDTQYF.

J is TRBJ1-1 and V is TRBV27; 8 bases line up with TRBD1. CDR1 and CDR2 from the germline V gene are MNHEY and SMNVEV (reference sequence). The CDR3 is 15 amino acids. Losses at the gene ends were 7 bases for V and 4 bases for J; bases not matched to a gene: 11. CDR3 DNA: TGTGCCAGCACCCCCGCCTGGACAGGGCGCACTGAAGCTTTCTTT. It yields the protein CASTPAWTGRTEAFF.

The chain recombines TRBV28 with TRBJ1-2; the match to TRBD1 covers 7 bases. Unmatched junction bases numbered 11, after V lost 2 bases and J lost 5 bases. Per germline, CDR1 MDHEN and CDR2 SYDVKM. This CDR3 has 16 residues. CDR3 sequence reads: CASSLIEGAAPYGYTF. CDR3 coding DNA: TGTGCCAGCAGTTTAATCGAGGGGGCAGCCCCATATGGCTACACCTTC.

This chain links TRBV6-4 with TRBJ2-2; D is unresolved. V lost 4 bases and J lost 0, with 6 bases in between. From germline, CDR1 is MRHNA and CDR2 SNTAGT. The CDR3 totals 14 residues. CDR3 region: CASSALTNTGELFF. As DNA, the CDR3 is TGTGCCAGCAGTGCTCTAACGAACACCGGGGAGCTGTTTTTT.

The chain has TRBV13 and TRBJ1-1; TRBD1 matches at 9 bases. This CDR3 has 13 amino acids. V lost 5 bases to trimming and J lost 10 bases; unmatched junction nucleotides: 8. Germline lookup yields CDR1 PRHDT and CDR2 FYEKMQ (reference sequence). CDR3: CASSQGTGRRAFF. The CDR3 nucleotides are TGTGCCAGCAGCCAGGGGACAGGGAGGAGAGCTTTCTTT. Supplemented by reference TRBV13 and TRBJ1-1, the full variable domain reads AAGVIQSPRHLIKEKRETATLKCYPIPRHDTVYWYQQGPGQDPQFLISFYEKMQSDKGSIPDRFSAQQFSDYHSELNMSSLELGDSALYFCASSQGTGRRAFFGQGTRLTVV.

This sequence joins TRBV5-4 and TRBJ2-7; 9 nucleotides align to TRBD2. Germline V gene sequence: CDR1 SGHNT, CDR2 YYREEE (reference sequence). V lost 1 base, J lost 5 bases, and 7 bases stayed unmatched. This CDR3 is 15 amino acids long. Here the CDR3 DNA reads TGTGCCAGCAGCTTGCGGGGCGGGGGGGCCCACGAGCAGTACTTC. The encoded protein is CASSLRGGGAHEQYF.

The chain recombines TRBV27 with TRBJ1-5; 9 bases are shared with TRBD1. V was clipped by 5 bases and J by 1 base; unmatched bases: 9. This CDR3 is built from 17 residues. Looked up from germline, CDR1 is MNHEY and CDR2 is SMNVEV (reference sequence). CDR3 protein: CASSPFGQGKSNQPQHF. The DNA for the CDR3 is TGTGCCAGCAGTCCTTTTGGACAGGGGAAGAGCAATCAGCCCCAGCATTTT.